The 18 T cell receptor beta chains presented below share a single source sample, sequenced in a study of early stage breast cancer tumors. The repertoire was sequenced with immunoSEQ multiplex PCR; TCRdb's copy has only in-frame clones and lacks some. The table lists tens of thousands of clones, over 70% of them singletons. What was sequenced was blood. Receptor source: a person in their 40s with breast cancer.

V usage is TRBV5-5 and J usage is TRBJ1-1; 7 nucleotides agree with TRBD1. The CDR3 runs 16 residues. CDR1 is SGHKS and CDR2 is YYEKEE in the germline V gene (reference sequence). Unmatched junction bases numbered 9, after V lost 0 bases and J lost 4 bases. As DNA, the CDR3 is TGTGCCAGCAGCTTGGAAGGGGGCGCCGGGGGCACTGAAGCTTTCTTT. This encodes CASSLEGGAGGTEAFF.

This clone showed up just a few times. The CDR3 DNA sequence: TGTGCCAGTGGGGCTTATGGCGAGCAGTACTTC. This sequence encodes CASGAYGEQYF. The chain recombines TRBV6-1 with TRBJ2-7, with D possibly matching TRBD1 (5 bases). The CDR3 extends over 11 amino acids. Trimming shortened V by 9 bases and J by 6 bases, and 12 bases separated the two germline ends. Germline loops: CDR1 MNHNS, CDR2 SASEGT.

The chain links TRBV5-5 to TRBJ2-7, with D possibly TRBD2 on 7 matching bases. Trimming shortened V by 0 bases and J by 3 bases, and 16 bases separated the two germline ends. Germline values: CDR1 SGHKS, CDR2 YYEKEE (reference sequence). The CDR3 runs 16 residues. In DNA form, the CDR3 reads TGTGCCAGCAGCTTGGCACAGGGAGGGGGTCTCTACGAGCAGTACTTC. Its protein is CASSLAQGGGLYEQYF.

V gene TRBV5-1 combines with J gene TRBJ2-7; D uncertain. CDR3 length equals 14 residues. In germline, CDR1 is SGHRS, CDR2 YFSETQ. V dropped 0 bases and J dropped 3 bases, with 10 bases sitting between them. CDR3 DNA: TGCGCCAGCAGCTTGGACATAGAACACTACGAGCAGTACTTC. This gives the protein CASSLDIEHYEQYF.

This chain joins TRBV29-1 and TRBJ2-5; perhaps TRBD1 as D (7 bases). This CDR3 has 13 residues. Trimming removed 7 bases at V and 0 bases at J, with 12 bases between. Germline CDR1 and CDR2: SQVTM and ANQGSEA. The CDR3 nucleotides are TGCAGCGCTGGAGGGACAGACCAAGAGACCCAGTACTTC. Protein product: CSAGGTDQETQYF.

The J gene is TRBJ2-1, the V gene TRBV27, with 8 bases identical to TRBD2. The CDR3 is 14 amino acids. Trimming cost V 10 bases and J 8 bases; bases outside gene matches: 13. Germline CDR1 MNHEY, CDR2 SMNVEV (reference sequence). The CDR3 bases are TGTGCCACCCCAGCAGCGGGAGCAATCGATGAGCAGTTCTTC. It codes for CATPAAGAIDEQFF.

The chain is built from TRBV4-1 and TRBJ2-7; 8 positions agree with TRBD2. The germline gives CDR1 MGHRA, CDR2 YSYEKL. This CDR3 spans 16 amino acids. After removal of 4 bases from V and 2 bases from J, the junction contained 10 bases not matched to a gene. CDR3 bases: TGCGCCAGCAGCCTTGGTCACCCGGGACTAGCCTACGAGCAGTACTTC. Protein sequence: CASSLGHPGLAYEQYF.

The CDR3 region is CAWSVEGAENQHF. The CDR3 nucleotides are TGTGCCTGGAGTGTCGAAGGGGCCGAAAACCAGCATTTT. This chain connects TRBV30 to TRBJ1-5; D possibly corresponds to TRBD1 (5 bases). Trimming removed 0 bases from V and 12 bases from J, with 15 bases in between. The germline CDR1 and CDR2 sequences are GTSNPN and SVGIG (reference sequence). The length of the CDR3 is 13 residues.

The chain carries TRBV30 and TRBJ2-5, with TRBD1 as a possible D gene (5 bases). With 0 bases removed from V and 5 bases from J, the gap between germline ends came to 13 bases. The CDR3 loop spans 14 amino acids. Germline CDR1 GTSNPN, CDR2 SVGIG (reference sequence). Here the CDR3 DNA reads TGTGCCTGGAGTGTCCTAGGGGATTATGAGACCCAGTACTTC. Protein: CAWSVLGDYETQYF.

The chain carries TRBV28 and TRBJ1-1; a weak D match, TRBD1 (6 bases). Trimming removed 3 bases at V and 0 bases at J, with 20 bases between. The length of the CDR3 is 18 residues. Germline V CDR1 and CDR2: MDHEN, SYDVKM. Written as DNA, the CDR3 is TGTGCCAGCAGTTTGGGGCTTTTCGTCGGGGGCATGAACACTGAAGCTTTCTTT. Translating gives CASSLGLFVGGMNTEAFF. Together with reference TRBV28 and TRBJ1-1, the CDR3 gives the full variable domain: DVKVTQSSRYLVKRTGEKVFLECVQDMDHENMFWYRQDPGLGLRLIYFSYDVKMKEKGDIPEGYSVSREKKERFSLILESASTNQTSMYLCASSLGLFVGGMNTEAFFGQGTRLTVV.

This clone was observed once. This chain uses TRBV4-1 with TRBJ1-4, with D maybe TRBD1 (6 bases). Trimming took off 1 base at V and 5 bases at J, with 14 bases between the two ends. CDR1 is MGHRA and CDR2 is YSYEKL in the germline V gene. The length of the CDR3 is 16 residues. Here the CDR3 reads CASSQGVQTGNEKLFF. CDR3 DNA: TGCGCCAGCAGCCAAGGAGTTCAAACAGGGAATGAAAAACTGTTTTTT.

V usage is TRBV5-5 and J usage is TRBJ2-2; 8 bases are a match to TRBD2. CDR1 and CDR2 from the germline V gene are SGHKS and YYEKEE (reference sequence). J gave up 3 bases and V 1 base, and 5 bases lay outside the gene matches. CDR3 length: 16 amino acids. The DNA of the CDR3 is TGTGCCAGCAGCTTGAACCCGGGAGGGGACACCGGGGAGCTGTTTTTT. This translates into CASSLNPGGDTGELFF.

This clone was detected only a few times. The gene calls are TRBV7-2 and TRBJ2-1; 7 bases fit TRBD2. J lost 5 bases, V lost 1 base, and 2 bases had no gene match. CDR1 and CDR2 from the germline V gene are SGHTA and FQGNSA. The CDR3 sequence is 14 residues long. CDR3 sequence: CASSLGGSHNEQFF. The CDR3 nucleotides are TGTGCCAGCAGCTTAGGCGGGAGCCACAATGAGCAGTTCTTC.

J is TRBJ1-2 and V is TRBV5-1; D unresolved. The CDR3 is 12 amino acids. Germline loops: CDR1 SGHRS, CDR2 YFSETQ. Deletions cut 3 bases from V and 4 bases from J, with 7 bases between. Here the CDR3 reads CASSSGIYGYTF. DNA for the CDR3: TGCGCCAGCAGCTCGGGGATCTATGGCTACACCTTC. Drawing the rest from reference TRBV5-1 and TRBJ1-2, the complete variable domain is KAGVTQTPRYLIKTRGQQVTLSCSPISGHRSVSWYQQTPGQGLQFLFEYFSETQRNKGNFPGRFSGRQFSNSRSEMNVSTLELGDSALYLCASSSGIYGYTFGSGTRLTVV.

This chain links TRBV7-9 with TRBJ2-5; 7 bases are a match to TRBD2. CDR1 is SEHNR, CDR2 FQNEAQ, per germline (reference sequence). With 5 bases clipped from V and 2 bases from J, the junction kept 8 bases outside the gene matches. CDR3 length equals 15 residues. This chain's CDR3 is CASSPSGRGQETQYF. The CDR3 DNA reads TGTGCCAGCAGCCCTAGCGGTCGTGGGCAAGAGACCCAGTACTTC.

The V gene is TRBV28, the J gene TRBJ1-1, with D possibly TRBD1 on 5 matching bases. The ends were cut back, 8 bases at V and 3 bases at J, with 13 bases in the middle. Germline V gene lookup returns CDR1 MDHEN and CDR2 SYDVKM. The CDR3 covers 13 residues. The CDR3 protein is CASEPQGYTEAFF. The CDR3 DNA follows: TGTGCCAGCGAACCCCAGGGTTACACTGAAGCTTTCTTT.

The rearrangement uses TRBV18 and TRBJ2-7; 8 bases are shared with TRBD2. This CDR3 contains 15 residues. Germline lookup yields CDR1 KGHSH and CDR2 LQKENI. V lost 1 base, J lost 5 bases, and 7 bases stayed unmatched. The CDR3 DNA reads as TGTGCCAGCTCACCACGTGCTAGCGGGTCCCACGAGCAGTACTTC. As protein: CASSPRASGSHEQYF.

The chain carries TRBV6-4 and TRBJ2-1; TRBD2 might be the D (7 bases). Germline CDR1 reads MRHNA; CDR2 reads SNTAGT. This CDR3 has 15 residues. The V end lost 6 bases, the J end lost 8 bases, and 20 bases lay between the germline ends. The chain's CDR3 is CASSPLSGGGDEQFF. The CDR3 DNA reads as TGTGCCAGCAGCCCGCTAAGCGGAGGGGGGGATGAGCAGTTCTTC.